This T cell receptor beta chain was retrieved from a study of blood T cells in healthy people across ages. The length of the CDR3 is 16 residues. Looked up from germline, CDR1 is MGHRA and CDR2 is YSYEKL. J was trimmed by 7 bases and V by 0 bases; bases with no gene match: 9. Extraction yielded at least 6 micrograms of total RNA per sample. Sample-barcoded 5' priming and a J-beta primer mix drove a second PCR of roughly 6 to 12 cycles. In TCRdb, the 5' RACE reads were re-called with MiXCR into one record per CDR3 protein. The sample lists about 700,000 distinct CDR3 sequences; approximately 31% were seen once.

The V and J genes are TRBV4-1 and TRBJ2-7; 10 bases map to TRBD2. This TCR came from a woman of 80 years or more in good health. Sequenced sample: blood. The CDR3 loop reads CASSQDRAGGLNEQYF. CDR3 coding DNA: TGCGCCAGCAGCCAAGATAGAGCGGGGGGGCTGAATGAGCAGTACTTC.